The 23 T cell receptor beta chains reported below all come from one sample, sequenced in a study of blood T cell repertoires in COVID-19. The repertoire was sequenced with immunoSEQ multiplex PCR; TCRdb's copy has only in-frame clones and lacks some. The table has under 350,000 clones, around nine tenths seen once. The sample was peripheral blood. The receptors were gathered from a middle-aged man with acute or convalescent COVID-19.

The chain combines TRBV12-3 or TRBV12-4 with TRBJ1-4, with D possibly being TRBD1 (6 bases). The V and J ends lost 7 bases and 8 bases respectively, with 14 bases between them. The CDR3 totals 13 residues. CDR3 bases: TGTGCCAGCACGACGGGGGGGCTGGAAAAACTGTTTTTT. Its translation: CASTTGGLEKLFF.

This clone was seen a single time. The chain employs TRBV5-1 and TRBJ2-7; the match to TRBD1 covers 8 bases. This CDR3 is built from 16 residues. Germline V gene lookup returns CDR1 SGHRS and CDR2 YFSETQ. V lost 4 bases and J lost 7; bases outside the gene matches: 16. The CDR3 protein is CASSDHPGQEGLEQYF. CDR3 nucleotide sequence: TGCGCCAGCAGCGACCACCCGGGACAGGAGGGTCTGGAGCAGTACTTC.

The CDR3 DNA sequence: TGCGCCAGCAGCTTCAACCCCGGGGATACGCAGTATTTT. Encoded protein: CASSFNPGDTQYF. The chain couples TRBV5-1 to TRBJ2-3, with no clear D. The CDR3 is made up of 13 amino acids. V was pared by 2 bases and J by 6 bases, with 10 bases between. Per germline, CDR1 SGHRS and CDR2 YFSETQ.

The chain is built from TRBV9 and TRBJ2-7, with a possible D match to TRBD2 (5 bases). Germline V gene lookup returns CDR1 SGDLS and CDR2 YYNGEE. Trimming left V 0 bases short and J 6 bases short, with 16 bases between. The CDR3 contains 15 residues. This chain's CDR3 is CASSVAGGLGVEQYF. The CDR3 nucleotides read TGTGCCAGCAGCGTAGCTGGAGGACTCGGTGTCGAGCAGTACTTC.

This clone was recorded only once. The V call is TRBV15, the J call TRBJ2-2; D is perhaps TRBD2 (6 bases). In germline, CDR1 is LNHNV, CDR2 YYDKDF (reference sequence). The CDR3 runs 14 residues. V was shortened by 1 base and J by 7 bases, with 10 bases between the two germline ends. In DNA, the CDR3 is TGTGCCACCAGCAGAGCGGGGGTCCACGGGGAGCTGTTTTTT. This codes for CATSRAGVHGELFF.

The chain links TRBV15 to TRBJ2-7, with 9 nucleotides matching TRBD1. This CDR3 is 14 amino acids long. The trim removed 3 bases at V and 4 bases at J, leaving 4 bases unmatched. CDR1 is LNHNV, CDR2 YYDKDF, per germline (reference sequence). The CDR3 nucleotides read TGTGCCACCAGCAGGGGACAGGGCCGGTACGAGCAGTACTTC. Amino acids: CATSRGQGRYEQYF.

V and J are TRBV7-2 and TRBJ1-1; the D gene is possibly TRBD1 (6 bases). The CDR3 sequence is 15 residues long. Trimming cost V 5 bases and J 4 bases, with 17 bases left between them. Germline V gene lookup returns CDR1 SGHTA and CDR2 FQGNSA. CDR3 sequence reads: CASSPFSRGITEAFF. The DNA of the CDR3 is TGTGCCAGCAGCCCATTTTCCAGGGGAATCACTGAAGCTTTCTTT. The whole variable domain, filled in from reference TRBV7-2 and TRBJ1-1, reads GAGVSQSPSNKVTEKGKDVELRCDPISGHTALYWYRQSLGQGLEFLIYFQGNSAPDKSGLPSDRFSAERTGGSVSTLTIQRTQQEDSAVYLCASSPFSRGITEAFFGQGTRLTVV.

The chain carries TRBV6-5 and TRBJ1-5; no clear D gene. The CDR3 sequence is 13 residues long. Germline CDR1 reads MNHEY; CDR2 reads SVGAGI. Trimming stripped 3 bases from V and 6 bases from J, with 9 bases between. The CDR3 DNA reads as TGTGCCAGCAGTTATGAGGGCGGTCAGCCCCAGCATTTT. Amino acid sequence: CASSYEGGQPQHF.

The DNA of the CDR3 is TGTGCCAGCAGTTACAGGGACAGGGGTTTTGAGGGCTACACCTTC. Its translation is CASSYRDRGFEGYTF. The V call is TRBV6-5, the J call TRBJ1-2; TRBD1 matches 10 bases. V shed 2 bases and J 8 bases; nucleotides not matched to a gene: 8. This CDR3 has 15 residues. The germline V gene has CDR1 MNHEY and CDR2 SVGAGI.

V gene TRBV12-5 combines with J gene TRBJ1-3; the D is unclear. V was pared by 4 bases and J by 2 bases, with 9 bases between. Germline-derived CDR1 and CDR2 are LGHNT and FRNRAP. This CDR3 has 14 amino acids. In nucleotides, the CDR3 is TGTGCTAGTGGTTCCGGGAGTCCTGGAAACACCATATATTTT. The encoded protein is CASGSGSPGNTIYF.

This clone was counted once. CDR3 coding DNA: TGTGCCACCAGTGATGGTCTAGCGGGAGTCACAGATACGCAGTATTTT. It translates to CATSDGLAGVTDTQYF. The rearrangement links TRBV24-1 to TRBJ2-3; 10 bases match TRBD2. Trimming at V came to 3 bases and at J to 2 bases, leaving 4 bases not matched to a gene. This CDR3 contains 16 residues. CDR1 and CDR2 from the germline V gene are KGHDR and SFDVKD.

The rearrangement links TRBV29-1 to TRBJ2-7; TRBD1 aligns across 8 bases. This CDR3 is built from 15 residues. The V segment lost 2 bases and the J segment 4 bases; nucleotides outside the gene matches: 10. Germline V gene lookup returns CDR1 SQVTM and CDR2 ANQGSEA. The CDR3 sequence is CSVESVRTGIYEQYF. The CDR3 bases are TGCAGCGTTGAAAGCGTTCGGACAGGGATTTACGAGCAGTACTTC.

As DNA, the CDR3 is TGTGCCAGCAGCCTACAGATAAACTCCTACGAGCAGTACTTC. Protein sequence: CASSLQINSYEQYF. This chain connects TRBV2 to TRBJ2-7; no clear D. V lost 6 bases, J lost 0 bases, and 12 bases lay in between. The CDR3 contains 14 residues. CDR1 is SNHLY and CDR2 is FYNNEI in the germline V gene.

This clone was found once. The chain recombines TRBV4-1 with TRBJ1-5; tentative D call: TRBD1 (6 bases). The germline V gene encodes CDR1 MGHRA and CDR2 YSYEKL. Trimming left V 3 bases short and J 2 bases short, with 14 bases between. CDR3 length: 16 residues. The CDR3 nucleotides are TGCGCCAGCAGCCATGCCCGGGACATAGGCAATCAGCCCCAGCATTTT. Translating gives CASSHARDIGNQPQHF.

The V gene is TRBV3-1 (or the pseudogene TRBV3-2), the J gene TRBJ1-5; TRBD1 matches 8 bases. This CDR3 is 15 amino acids long. With 4 bases clipped from V and 2 bases from J, the junction kept 4 bases outside the gene matches. CDR1 is LGHDT, CDR2 YNNKEL, per germline (reference sequence). DNA for the CDR3: TGTGCCAGCAGCCTGGACAGGGCGGGCAATCAGCCCCAGCATTTT. This encodes CASSLDRAGNQPQHF.

This chain uses TRBV28 with TRBJ2-7, with 7 positions matching TRBD2. Germline values: CDR1 MDHEN, CDR2 SYDVKM. The length of the CDR3 is 14 residues. The V segment lost 1 base and the J segment 7 bases; nucleotides outside the gene matches: 7. The chain's CDR3 is CASSLSFRGGEQYF. In nucleotides, the CDR3 is TGTGCCAGCAGTTTATCCTTTAGGGGAGGGGAGCAGTACTTC.

The chain uses TRBV9 and TRBJ2-1; 9 bases map to TRBD1. CDR3 length: 15 residues. Germline V gene data show CDR1 as SGDLS and CDR2 as YYNGEE. V gave up 5 bases and J gave up 4 bases; unmatched junction bases: 7. CDR3 residues: CASRVRQGEYNEQFF. The DNA for the CDR3 is TGTGCCAGCAGGGTTCGACAGGGGGAATACAATGAGCAGTTCTTC.

This clone turned up a few times. The chain has TRBV5-8 and TRBJ1-5; 7 bases are a match to TRBD1. Unmatched junction bases numbered 10, after V lost 3 bases and J lost 1 base. The germline V gene has CDR1 SGHTS and CDR2 YDEGEE. There are 17 residues in the CDR3. The CDR3 DNA sequence: TGTGCCAGCAGCTCAGGGGGACAAATGCTGAGCAATCAGCCCCAGCATTTT. Its translation: CASSSGGQMLSNQPQHF.

The chain is built from TRBV14 and TRBJ2-2; 7 positions agree with TRBD1. The CDR3 spans 17 residues. The V segment lost 2 bases and the J segment 5 bases; nucleotides outside the gene matches: 11. Germline CDR1 is SGHDN and CDR2 is FVKESK. CDR3 nucleotide sequence: TGTGCCAGCAGCCAAAGGGAGAGGGGGCGATGGACCGGGGAGCTGTTTTTT. Its protein is CASSQRERGRWTGELFF.

The chain has TRBV3-1 (or the pseudogene TRBV3-2) and TRBJ2-3; 12 nucleotides align to TRBD2. The CDR3 spans 14 residues. The V gene end was trimmed by 4 bases and the J gene end by 5 bases; junction bases not matched to a gene: 1. CDR1 is LGHDT and CDR2 is YNNKEL in the germline V gene (reference sequence). CDR3 sequence reads: CASSRTSGEDTQYF. The CDR3 nucleotides read TGTGCCAGCAGCCGGACTAGCGGGGAAGATACGCAGTATTTT.

The J gene is TRBJ2-4, the V gene TRBV24-1; maybe TRBD1 (6 bases). There are 17 residues in the CDR3. Germline V gene data show CDR1 as KGHDR and CDR2 as SFDVKD. Trimming cost V 1 base and J 0 bases, with 12 bases left between them. CDR3 in DNA: TGTGCCACCAGTGATTTTGGGGACATTTTAGCCAAAAACATTCAGTACTTC. Translated: CATSDFGDILAKNIQYF.

The chain couples TRBV5-6 to TRBJ2-3, with 8 nucleotides matching TRBD1. Per germline, CDR1 SGHDT and CDR2 YYEEEE. With 4 bases clipped from V and 3 bases from J, the junction kept 13 bases outside the gene matches. The CDR3 runs to 17 residues. This chain's CDR3 is CASSQIIGQGATDTQYF. Written as DNA, the CDR3 is TGTGCCAGCAGCCAGATCATCGGACAGGGTGCGACAGATACGCAGTATTTT.

V is TRBV5-1 and J is TRBJ2-1, with D possibly TRBD2 on 6 matching bases. The ends were cut back, 2 bases at V and 7 bases at J, with 10 bases in the middle. Looked up from germline, CDR1 is SGHRS and CDR2 is YFSETQ. This CDR3 is 13 amino acids long. CDR3 sequence: CASSLGGMNEQFF. The CDR3 nucleotides read TGCGCCAGCAGCTTAGGAGGGATGAATGAGCAGTTCTTC. Full variable domain (outside the CDR3, taken from reference TRBV5-1 and TRBJ2-1): KAGVTQTPRYLIKTRGQQVTLSCSPISGHRSVSWYQQTPGQGLQFLFEYFSETQRNKGNFPGRFSGRQFSNSRSEMNVSTLELGDSALYLCASSLGGMNEQFFGPGTRLTVL.